The 18 T cell receptor beta chains in this list originate from one sample, sequenced in a study of PD-L1 blockade in urothelial cancer. Sequencing used immunoSEQ multiplex PCR; TCRdb keeps in-frame clones, though not all of them. The table includes about 63,000 clones, roughly 80% detected once. Documented time point: pretreatment peripheral blood. Here the sequenced sample was PBMCs, taken around atezolizumab (anti-PD-L1) treatment. The receptor source for this set is a man in his 70s with urothelial cancer.

The chain couples TRBV14 to TRBJ2-5; D not resolved. The CDR3 contains 13 residues. Germline CDR1 SGHDN, CDR2 FVKESK. V gave up 3 bases and J gave up 2 bases, with 7 bases separating them. In nucleotides, the CDR3 is TGTGCCAGCAGCCAGTCCCCTCAAGAGACCCAGTACTTC. Translated, it gives CASSQSPQETQYF.

This clone has only a few counts. V usage is TRBV4-2 and J usage is TRBJ1-1, with 7 bases aligning to TRBD1. V trimming: 0 bases; J trimming: 4 bases; junction bases outside the gene matches: 8. In germline, CDR1 is LGHNA, CDR2 YNFKEQ. This CDR3 spans 16 amino acids. CDR3 DNA: TGTGCCAGCAGCCAAGAAGGGGGCAGGGCCTTCACTGAAGCTTTCTTT. Translation: CASSQEGGRAFTEAFF.

The chain employs TRBV7-9 and TRBJ1-1; D is unclear. The CDR3 is 13 amino acids. V lost 4 bases to trimming and J lost 0 bases, with 6 bases between them. CDR1 SEHNR and CDR2 FQNEAQ come from the germline V gene (reference sequence). DNA for the CDR3: TGTGCCAGCAGCTCCACAATGAACACTGAAGCTTTCTTT. Amino acids: CASSSTMNTEAFF.

This clone was counted between two and nine times. The chain recombines TRBV5-1 with TRBJ1-3; maybe TRBD1 (5 bases). The CDR3 is 14 amino acids. V was pared by 4 bases and J by 0 bases, with 8 bases between. Germline loops: CDR1 SGHRS, CDR2 YFSETQ. The CDR3 coding sequence is TGCGCCAGCAGCGTGGGGCACTCTGGAAACACCATATATTTT. This codes for CASSVGHSGNTIYF. Full variable domain (rest looked up from reference TRBV5-1 and TRBJ1-3): KAGVTQTPRYLIKTRGQQVTLSCSPISGHRSVSWYQQTPGQGLQFLFEYFSETQRNKGNFPGRFSGRQFSNSRSEMNVSTLELGDSALYLCASSVGHSGNTIYFGEGSWLTVV.

The CDR3, as DNA: TGTGCCAGTAGTATAGGCCAGGGAGGGCCCTACGAGCAGTACTTC. It specifies CASSIGQGGPYEQYF. J is TRBJ2-7 and V is TRBV19; 7 bases match TRBD2. The junction had 5 bases not matched to a gene; V was cut back by 1 base and J by 2 bases. The V gene's germline CDR1 is LNHDA and CDR2 SQIVND (reference sequence). CDR3 length: 15 amino acids.

As DNA, the CDR3 is TGTGCCAGCAGAGGTTACAGGGGGCATAATTCACCCCTCCACTTT. It is translated as CASRGYRGHNSPLHF. This chain joins TRBV27 and TRBJ1-6; 9 nucleotides align to TRBD1. With V trimmed by 6 bases and J by 5 bases, 5 bases remained unmatched. In germline, CDR1 is MNHEY, CDR2 SMNVEV (reference sequence). The CDR3 length is 15 residues.

This rearrangement joins TRBV28 to TRBJ1-4, with D unresolved. Per germline, CDR1 MDHEN and CDR2 SYDVKM. V lost 6 bases and J 0 bases, leaving 8 bases between the germline ends. The CDR3 extends over 14 amino acids. For the CDR3, the DNA is TGTGCCAGCAGCAGGATTGCAACTAATGAAAAACTGTTTTTT. It specifies CASSRIATNEKLFF.

This rearrangement joins TRBV9 to TRBJ2-5, with D maybe TRBD2 (6 bases). With 7 bases removed from V and 5 bases from J, the gap between germline ends came to 15 bases. The CDR3 is made up of 13 amino acids. Germline lookup yields CDR1 SGDLS and CDR2 YYNGEE. Here the CDR3 reads CASGREPGETQYF. Here the CDR3 DNA reads TGTGCCAGCGGCCGGGAGCCGGGGGAGACCCAGTACTTC.

In its sample, this clone was seen once. The genes are TRBV6-5 and TRBJ2-7; TRBD1 matches at 7 bases. J was trimmed by 0 bases and V by 0 bases; bases with no gene match: 5. Germline CDR1 reads MNHEY; CDR2 reads SVGAGI. CDR3 length: 16 amino acids. CDR3 sequence (DNA): TGTGCCAGCAGTTACTCCCTCGGGACAGCCTCCTACGAGCAGTACTTC. It specifies CASSYSLGTASYEQYF.

The CDR3 DNA is TGTGCCAGCAGCCTAAGACAGGGCGGAGGCTACGAGCAGTACTTC. As protein: CASSLRQGGGYEQYF. The rearrangement uses TRBV4-2 and TRBJ2-7; 7 bases map to TRBD1. After removal of 4 bases from V and 3 bases from J, the junction contained 9 bases not matched to a gene. Germline CDR1 and CDR2: LGHNA and YNFKEQ. The CDR3 length is 15 residues.

The J gene is TRBJ2-1, the V gene TRBV19; 9 nucleotides align to TRBD1. The germline gives CDR1 LNHDA, CDR2 SQIVND (reference sequence). The CDR3 is made up of 15 amino acids. The junction had 14 bases not matched to a gene; V was cut back by 9 bases and J by 8 bases. This chain's CDR3 is CASQMGQGSADEQFF. CDR3 coding DNA: TGTGCCAGCCAGATGGGACAGGGATCTGCCGATGAGCAGTTCTTC.

This clone was seen a single time. The chain carries TRBV19 and TRBJ1-5; TRBD1 might be the D (6 bases). CDR3 length: 15 residues. Germline lookup yields CDR1 LNHDA and CDR2 SQIVND (reference sequence). The ends were cut back, 5 bases at V and 4 bases at J, with 15 bases in the middle. CDR3 in amino acids: CASSSQGGVNQPQHF. In DNA form, the CDR3 reads TGTGCCAGTAGTTCCCAAGGGGGGGTAAATCAGCCCCAGCATTTT.

CDR3 amino acids: CASSELVALGYAKNIQYF. CDR3 nucleotide sequence: TGTGCCAGCAGTGAATTGGTAGCGTTGGGCTACGCCAAAAACATTCAGTACTTC. The chain recombines TRBV2 with TRBJ2-4; a weak D match, TRBD2 (5 bases). The CDR3 totals 18 residues. The V gene lost 2 bases and the J gene lost 1 base, with 18 bases spanning the gap. The V gene's germline CDR1 is SNHLY and CDR2 FYNNEI.

This chain links TRBV2 with TRBJ1-2, with a tentative D call TRBD1 (6 bases). Trimming took off 4 bases at V and 5 bases at J, with 14 bases between the two ends. The germline V gene has CDR1 SNHLY and CDR2 FYNNEI. This CDR3 contains 14 residues. The CDR3: CASSGQITGYGYTF. The CDR3 DNA is TGTGCCAGCAGTGGCCAAATTACAGGGTATGGCTACACCTTC.

The rearrangement uses TRBV7-9 and TRBJ2-7; the match to TRBD1 covers 9 bases. This CDR3 has 14 amino acids. Germline values: CDR1 SEHNR, CDR2 FQNEAQ (reference sequence). J was trimmed by 2 bases and V by 5 bases; bases with no gene match: 4. The CDR3 nucleotides are TGTGCCAGCAGCCCCCGGGACAGGGCCTACGAGCAGTACTTC. Residues: CASSPRDRAYEQYF. Combining the CDR3 with reference TRBV7-9 and TRBJ2-7 gives the whole variable domain DTGVSQNPRHKITKRGQNVTFRCDPISEHNRLYWYRQTLGQGPEFLTYFQNEAQLEKSRLLSDRFSAERPKGSFSTLEIQRTEQGDSAMYLCASSPRDRAYEQYFGPGTRLTVT.

This clone showed up just once. The genes are TRBV19 and TRBJ1-5; a weak D match, TRBD1 (6 bases). V was clipped by 5 bases and J by 0 bases, with 14 bases between them. The germline V gene encodes CDR1 LNHDA and CDR2 SQIVND (reference sequence). CDR3 length equals 16 residues. CDR3 nucleotide sequence: TGTGCCAGTAGTGTATCCGGGACATATAGCAATCAGCCCCAGCATTTT. It specifies CASSVSGTYSNQPQHF.

The chain joins TRBV5-4 to TRBJ2-3; D may be TRBD2 (6 bases). Germline CDR1 is SGHNT and CDR2 is YYREEE (reference sequence). Deletions cut 1 base from V and 0 bases from J, with 9 bases between. The CDR3 is made up of 15 amino acids. CDR3 region: CASSLMGTSTDTQYF. The DNA of the CDR3 is TGTGCCAGCAGCTTGATGGGGACTAGCACAGATACGCAGTATTTT.

The J gene is TRBJ1-5, the V gene TRBV5-1, with 8 positions matching TRBD1. The CDR3 has 16 residues. J was trimmed by 7 bases and V by 4 bases; bases with no gene match: 13. CDR1 is SGHRS, CDR2 YFSETQ, per germline. Here the CDR3 reads CASSESGGQGGQPQHF. The CDR3 nucleotides read TGCGCCAGCAGCGAATCCGGAGGACAGGGAGGCCAGCCCCAGCATTTT.